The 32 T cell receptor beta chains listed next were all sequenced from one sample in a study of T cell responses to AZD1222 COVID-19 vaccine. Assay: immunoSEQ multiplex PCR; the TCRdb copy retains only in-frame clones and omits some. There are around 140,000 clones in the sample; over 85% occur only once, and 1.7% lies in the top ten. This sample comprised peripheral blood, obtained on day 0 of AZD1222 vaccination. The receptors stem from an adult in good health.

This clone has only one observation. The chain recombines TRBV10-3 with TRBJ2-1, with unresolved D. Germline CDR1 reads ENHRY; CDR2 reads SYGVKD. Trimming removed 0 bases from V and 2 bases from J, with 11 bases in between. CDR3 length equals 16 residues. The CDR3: CAISESIIPPYNEQFF. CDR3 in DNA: TGTGCCATCAGTGAGTCGATAATTCCCCCCTACAATGAGCAGTTCTTC.

The CDR3 is CASASTHGLEQFF. In nucleotides, the CDR3 is TGTGCCAGCGCCTCCACCCACGGACTAGAGCAGTTCTTC. The chain joins TRBV12-3 or TRBV12-4 to TRBJ2-1; tentatively, D is TRBD2 (6 bases). This CDR3 is built from 13 residues. The V end lost 8 bases, the J end lost 10 bases, and 18 bases lay between the germline ends.

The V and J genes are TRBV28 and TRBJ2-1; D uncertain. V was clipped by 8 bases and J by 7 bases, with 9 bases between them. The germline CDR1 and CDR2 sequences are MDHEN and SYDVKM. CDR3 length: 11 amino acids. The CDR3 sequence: CASLSRNEQFF. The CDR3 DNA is TGTGCCAGCTTGTCGAGGAATGAGCAGTTCTTC.

The CDR3 nucleotides are TGTGCCAGTAGTGTGTTAGGGGGTGGTGTGGGCGAGCAGTACTTC. Protein sequence: CASSVLGGGVGEQYF. The rearrangement links TRBV19 to TRBJ2-7; D perhaps matches TRBD1 (6 bases). The germline V and J ends were trimmed by 5 bases and 6 bases, with 20 bases remaining between them. CDR3 length equals 15 residues. Germline assignment: CDR1 LNHDA and CDR2 SQIVND (reference sequence). Full variable domain (rest looked up from reference TRBV19 and TRBJ2-7): DGGITQSPKYLFRKEGQNVTLSCEQNLNHDAMYWYRQDPGQGLRLIYYSQIVNDFQKGDIAEGYSVSREKKESFPLTVTSAQKNPTAFYLCASSVLGGGVGEQYFGPGTRLTVT.

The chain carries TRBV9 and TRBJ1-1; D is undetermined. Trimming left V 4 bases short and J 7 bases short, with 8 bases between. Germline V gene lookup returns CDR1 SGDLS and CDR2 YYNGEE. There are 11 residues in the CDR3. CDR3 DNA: TGTGCCAGCAGCCCGCAGATTGAAGCTTTCTTT. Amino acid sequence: CASSPQIEAFF.

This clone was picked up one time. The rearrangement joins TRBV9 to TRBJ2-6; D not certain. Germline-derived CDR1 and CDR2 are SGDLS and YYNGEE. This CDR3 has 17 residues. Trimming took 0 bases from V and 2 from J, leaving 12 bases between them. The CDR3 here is CASSVGLPETGANVLTF. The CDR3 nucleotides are TGTGCCAGCAGCGTAGGACTTCCGGAGACTGGGGCCAACGTCCTGACTTTC.

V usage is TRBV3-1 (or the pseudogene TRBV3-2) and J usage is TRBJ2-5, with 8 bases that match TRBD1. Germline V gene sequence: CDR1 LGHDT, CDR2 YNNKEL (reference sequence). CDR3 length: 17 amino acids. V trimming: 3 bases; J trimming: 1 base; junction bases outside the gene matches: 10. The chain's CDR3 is CASSHWAGGRFQETQYF. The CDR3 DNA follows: TGTGCCAGCAGCCACTGGGCAGGGGGCCGCTTCCAAGAGACCCAGTACTTC.

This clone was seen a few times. The CDR3 loop reads CASSLPRGTVNTEAFF. The CDR3 region has the DNA TGTGCCAGCAGCTTGCCCCGGGGCACCGTGAACACTGAAGCTTTCTTT. The V and J genes are TRBV5-6 and TRBJ1-1; tentatively, D is TRBD1 (5 bases). The CDR3 consists of 16 residues. V lost 1 base, J lost 0 bases, and 13 bases lay in between. The germline V gene encodes CDR1 SGHDT and CDR2 YYEEEE.

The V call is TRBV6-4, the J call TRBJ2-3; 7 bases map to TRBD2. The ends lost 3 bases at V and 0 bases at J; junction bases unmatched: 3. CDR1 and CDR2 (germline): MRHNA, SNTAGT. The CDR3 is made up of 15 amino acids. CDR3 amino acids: CASSEVAGSTDTQYF. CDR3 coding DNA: TGTGCCAGCAGTGAGGTAGCGGGCAGCACAGATACGCAGTATTTT.

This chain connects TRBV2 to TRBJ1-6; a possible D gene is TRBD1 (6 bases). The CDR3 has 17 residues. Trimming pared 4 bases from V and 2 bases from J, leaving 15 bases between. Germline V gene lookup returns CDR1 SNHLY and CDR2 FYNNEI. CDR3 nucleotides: TGTGCCAGCAGTGTGGGCAGGGGAGAGCCCTATAATTCACCCCTCCACTTT. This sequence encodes CASSVGRGEPYNSPLHF.

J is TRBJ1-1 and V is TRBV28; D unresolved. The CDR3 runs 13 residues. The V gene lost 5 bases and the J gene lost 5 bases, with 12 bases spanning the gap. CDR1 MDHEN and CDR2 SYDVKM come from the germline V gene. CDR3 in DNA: TGTGCCAGCAGTCGTCCCCTGGAGACTGAAGCTTTCTTT. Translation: CASSRPLETEAFF.

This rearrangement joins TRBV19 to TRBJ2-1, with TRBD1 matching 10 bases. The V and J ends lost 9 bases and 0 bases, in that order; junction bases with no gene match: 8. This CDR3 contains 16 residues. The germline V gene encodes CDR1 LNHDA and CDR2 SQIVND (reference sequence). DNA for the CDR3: TGTGCCAGCGCTGACAGGGGGCACAGCTCCTACAATGAGCAGTTCTTC. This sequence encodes CASADRGHSSYNEQFF.

CDR3 coding DNA: TGTGCCAGCACCCCGGGGACGACTAGTAGTGGGGAGGATACGCAGTATTTT. Amino acid sequence: CASTPGTTSSGEDTQYF. This chain joins TRBV7-9 and TRBJ2-3; tentative D call: TRBD2 (6 bases). Germline CDR1 reads SEHNR; CDR2 reads FQNEAQ (reference sequence). This CDR3 comprises 17 residues. V lost 7 bases and J lost 6, with 26 bases in between. Complete variable domain (other parts from reference TRBV7-9 and TRBJ2-3): DTGVSQNPRHKITKRGQNVTFRCDPISEHNRLYWYRQTLGQGPEFLTYFQNEAQLEKSRLLSDRFSAERPKGSFSTLEIQRTEQGDSAMYLCASTPGTTSSGEDTQYFGPGTRLTVL.

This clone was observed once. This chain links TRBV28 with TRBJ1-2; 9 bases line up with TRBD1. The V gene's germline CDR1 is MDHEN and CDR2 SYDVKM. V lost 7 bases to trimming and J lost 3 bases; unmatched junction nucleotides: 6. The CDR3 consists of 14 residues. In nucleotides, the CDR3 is TGTGCCAGCATCCCTACAGGGGGCGACTATGGCTACACCTTC. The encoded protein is CASIPTGGDYGYTF.

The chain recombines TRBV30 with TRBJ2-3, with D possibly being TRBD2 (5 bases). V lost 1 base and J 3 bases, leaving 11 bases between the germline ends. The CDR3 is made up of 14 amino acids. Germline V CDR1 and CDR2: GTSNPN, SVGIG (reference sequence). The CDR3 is CAWSAGGRTDTQYF. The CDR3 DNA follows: TGTGCCTGGAGTGCCGGTGGGAGAACAGATACGCAGTATTTT.

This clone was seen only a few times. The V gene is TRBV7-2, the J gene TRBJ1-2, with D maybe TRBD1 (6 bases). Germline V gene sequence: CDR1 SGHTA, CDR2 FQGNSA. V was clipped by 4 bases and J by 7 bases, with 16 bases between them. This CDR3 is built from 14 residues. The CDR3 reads CASSSRQASGGYTF. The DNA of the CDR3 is TGTGCCAGCAGCTCCCGACAGGCCTCAGGTGGCTACACCTTC.

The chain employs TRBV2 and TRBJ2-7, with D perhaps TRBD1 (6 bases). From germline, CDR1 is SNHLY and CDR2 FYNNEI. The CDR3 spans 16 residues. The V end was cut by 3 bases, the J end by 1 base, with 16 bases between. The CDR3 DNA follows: TGTGCCAGCAGTGACCCTGGGGGCAGTTCGTCCTACGAGCAGTACTTC. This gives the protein CASSDPGGSSSYEQYF.

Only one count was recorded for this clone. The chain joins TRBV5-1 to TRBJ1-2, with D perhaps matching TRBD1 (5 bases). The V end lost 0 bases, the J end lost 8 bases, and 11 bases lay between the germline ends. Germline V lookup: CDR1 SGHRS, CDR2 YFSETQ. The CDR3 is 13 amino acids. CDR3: CASSLVGPLGYTF. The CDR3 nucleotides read TGCGCCAGCAGCTTGGTGGGGCCCTTAGGCTACACCTTC.

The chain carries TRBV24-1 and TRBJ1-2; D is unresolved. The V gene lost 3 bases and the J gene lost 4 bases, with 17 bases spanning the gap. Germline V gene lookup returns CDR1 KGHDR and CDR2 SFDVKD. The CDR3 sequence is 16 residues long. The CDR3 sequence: CATSDTEGSDSYGYTF. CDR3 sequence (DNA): TGTGCCACCAGTGATACAGAGGGATCGGATAGCTATGGCTACACCTTC.

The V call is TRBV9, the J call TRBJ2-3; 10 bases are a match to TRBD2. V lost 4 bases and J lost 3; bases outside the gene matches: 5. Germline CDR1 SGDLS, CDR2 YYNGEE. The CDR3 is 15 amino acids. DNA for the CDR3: TGTGCCAGCAGCACGCGACTAGCGGGTACAGATACGCAGTATTTT. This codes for CASSTRLAGTDTQYF.

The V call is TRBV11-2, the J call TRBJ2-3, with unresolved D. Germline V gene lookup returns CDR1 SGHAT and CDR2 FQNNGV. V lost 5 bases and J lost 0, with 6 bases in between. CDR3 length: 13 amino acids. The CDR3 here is CASSPISTDTQYF. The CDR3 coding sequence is TGTGCCAGCAGCCCTATTAGCACAGATACGCAGTATTTT.

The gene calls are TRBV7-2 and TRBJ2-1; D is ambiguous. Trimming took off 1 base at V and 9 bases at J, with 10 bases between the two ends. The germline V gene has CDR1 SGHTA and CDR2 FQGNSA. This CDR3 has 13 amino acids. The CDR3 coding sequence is TGTGCCAGCAGCTTAGACGCGTTTACTGAGCAGTTCTTC. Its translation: CASSLDAFTEQFF.

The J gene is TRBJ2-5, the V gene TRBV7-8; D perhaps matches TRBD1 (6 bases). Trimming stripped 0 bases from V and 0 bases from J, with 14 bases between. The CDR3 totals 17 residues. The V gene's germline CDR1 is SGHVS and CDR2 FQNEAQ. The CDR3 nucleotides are TGTGCCAGCAGCTTAGCGAGTACAGGGTTGTACCAAGAGACCCAGTACTTC. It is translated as CASSLASTGLYQETQYF.

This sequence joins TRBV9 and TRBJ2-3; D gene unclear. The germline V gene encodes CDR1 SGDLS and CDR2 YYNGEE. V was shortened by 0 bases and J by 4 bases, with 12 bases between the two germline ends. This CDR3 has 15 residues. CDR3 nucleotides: TGTGCCAGCAGCGTAGCTGGCCGTAGGGCAGATACGCAGTATTTT. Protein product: CASSVAGRRADTQYF.

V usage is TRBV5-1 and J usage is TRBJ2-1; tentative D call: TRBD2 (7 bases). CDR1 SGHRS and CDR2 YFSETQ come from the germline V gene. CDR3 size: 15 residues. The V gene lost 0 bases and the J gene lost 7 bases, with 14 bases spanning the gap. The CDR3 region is CASSLGGGDLNEQFF. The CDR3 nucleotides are TGCGCCAGCAGCTTGGGCGGGGGCGATTTAAATGAGCAGTTCTTC.

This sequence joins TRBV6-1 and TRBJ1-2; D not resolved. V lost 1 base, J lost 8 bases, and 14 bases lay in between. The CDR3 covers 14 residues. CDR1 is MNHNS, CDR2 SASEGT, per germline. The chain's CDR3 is CASSEEANPGGYTF. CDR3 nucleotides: TGTGCCAGCAGTGAAGAGGCAAACCCGGGGGGCTACACCTTC.

The CDR3 here is CASREGGRGYEQYF. In nucleotides, the CDR3 is TGTGCCAGCAGGGAGGGGGGACGAGGCTACGAGCAGTACTTC. The chain has TRBV6-5 and TRBJ2-7; either TRBD1 or TRBD2 may fit D (6 bases each). Germline V CDR1 and CDR2: MNHEY, SVGAGI. This CDR3 spans 14 amino acids. Trimming removed 6 bases at V and 3 bases at J, with 15 bases between.

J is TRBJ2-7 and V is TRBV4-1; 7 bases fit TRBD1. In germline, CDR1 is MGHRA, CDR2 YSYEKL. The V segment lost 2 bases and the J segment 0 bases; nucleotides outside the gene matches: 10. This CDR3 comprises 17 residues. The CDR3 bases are TGCGCCAGCAGCCAACCTACGGACAGGCGAAGCTCCTACGAGCAGTACTTC. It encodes CASSQPTDRRSSYEQYF.

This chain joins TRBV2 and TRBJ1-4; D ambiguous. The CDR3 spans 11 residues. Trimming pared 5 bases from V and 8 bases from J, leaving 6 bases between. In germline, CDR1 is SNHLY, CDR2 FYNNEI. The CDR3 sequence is CASSFREKLFF. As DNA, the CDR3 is TGTGCCAGCAGTTTTAGGGAAAAACTGTTTTTT.

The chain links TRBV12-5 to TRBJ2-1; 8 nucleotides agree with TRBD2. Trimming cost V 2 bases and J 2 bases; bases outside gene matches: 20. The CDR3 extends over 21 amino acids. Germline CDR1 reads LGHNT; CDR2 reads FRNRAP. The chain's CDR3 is CASGLRLWRAGDEGTYNEQFF. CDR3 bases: TGTGCTAGTGGTTTGCGCCTGTGGCGAGCGGGAGATGAGGGGACCTACAATGAGCAGTTCTTC.

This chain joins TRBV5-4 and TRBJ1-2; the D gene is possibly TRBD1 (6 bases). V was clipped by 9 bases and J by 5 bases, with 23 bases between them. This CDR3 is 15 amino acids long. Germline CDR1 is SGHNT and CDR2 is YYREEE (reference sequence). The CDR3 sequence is CATRLLGGGDYGYTF. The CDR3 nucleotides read TGTGCCACCCGGCTCCTTGGAGGGGGGGATTATGGCTACACCTTC.

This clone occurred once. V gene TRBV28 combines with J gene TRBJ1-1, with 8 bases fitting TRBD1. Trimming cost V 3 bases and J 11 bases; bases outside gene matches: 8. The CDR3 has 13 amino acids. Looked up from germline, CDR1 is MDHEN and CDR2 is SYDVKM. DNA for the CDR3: TGTGCCAGCAGTTTGGGGAACAGGGGGTTTGCTTTCTTT. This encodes CASSLGNRGFAFF.